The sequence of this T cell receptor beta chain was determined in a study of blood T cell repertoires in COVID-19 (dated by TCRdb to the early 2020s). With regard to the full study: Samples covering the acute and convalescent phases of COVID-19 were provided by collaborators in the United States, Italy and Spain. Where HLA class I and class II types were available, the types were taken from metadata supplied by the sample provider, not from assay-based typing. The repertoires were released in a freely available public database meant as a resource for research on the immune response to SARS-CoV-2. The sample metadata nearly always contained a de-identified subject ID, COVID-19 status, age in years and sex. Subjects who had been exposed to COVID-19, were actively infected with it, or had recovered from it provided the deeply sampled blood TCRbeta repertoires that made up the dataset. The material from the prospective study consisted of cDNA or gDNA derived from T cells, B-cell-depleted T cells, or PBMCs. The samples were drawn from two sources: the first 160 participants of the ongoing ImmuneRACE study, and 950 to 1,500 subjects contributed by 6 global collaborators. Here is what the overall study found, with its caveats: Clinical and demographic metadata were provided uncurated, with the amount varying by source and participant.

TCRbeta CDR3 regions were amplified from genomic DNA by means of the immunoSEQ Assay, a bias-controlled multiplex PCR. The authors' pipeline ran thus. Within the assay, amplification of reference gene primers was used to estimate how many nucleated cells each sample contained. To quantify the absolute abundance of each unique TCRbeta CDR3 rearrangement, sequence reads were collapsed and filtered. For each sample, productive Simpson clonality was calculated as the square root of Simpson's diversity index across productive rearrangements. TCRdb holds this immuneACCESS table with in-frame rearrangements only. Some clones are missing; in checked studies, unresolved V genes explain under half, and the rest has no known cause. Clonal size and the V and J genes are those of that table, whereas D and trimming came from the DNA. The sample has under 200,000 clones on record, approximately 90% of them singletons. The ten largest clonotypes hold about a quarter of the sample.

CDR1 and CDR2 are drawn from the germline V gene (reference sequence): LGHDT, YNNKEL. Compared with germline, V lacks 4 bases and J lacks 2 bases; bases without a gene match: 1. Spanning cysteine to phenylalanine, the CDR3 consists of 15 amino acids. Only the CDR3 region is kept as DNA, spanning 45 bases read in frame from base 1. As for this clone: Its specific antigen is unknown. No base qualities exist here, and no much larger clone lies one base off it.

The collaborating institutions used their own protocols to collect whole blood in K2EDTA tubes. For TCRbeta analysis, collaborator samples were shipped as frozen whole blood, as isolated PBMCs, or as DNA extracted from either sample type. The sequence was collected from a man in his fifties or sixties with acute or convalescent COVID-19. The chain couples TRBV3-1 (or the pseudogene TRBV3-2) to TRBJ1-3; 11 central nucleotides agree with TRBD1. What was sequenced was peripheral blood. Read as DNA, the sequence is TGTGCCAGCAGCCCGGACAGGGGGCCTGGAAACACCATATATTTT. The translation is CASSPDRGPGNTIYF.